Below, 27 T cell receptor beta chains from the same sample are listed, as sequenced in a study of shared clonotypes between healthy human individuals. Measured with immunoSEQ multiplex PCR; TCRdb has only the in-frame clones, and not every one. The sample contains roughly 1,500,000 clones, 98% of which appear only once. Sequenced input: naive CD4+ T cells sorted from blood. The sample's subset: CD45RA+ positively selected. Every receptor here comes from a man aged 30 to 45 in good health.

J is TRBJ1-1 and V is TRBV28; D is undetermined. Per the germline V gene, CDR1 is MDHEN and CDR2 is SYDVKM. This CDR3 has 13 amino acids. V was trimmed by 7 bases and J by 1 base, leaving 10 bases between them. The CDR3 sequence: CASNPAGNTEAFF. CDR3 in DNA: TGTGCCAGCAATCCAGCGGGGAACACTGAAGCTTTCTTT.

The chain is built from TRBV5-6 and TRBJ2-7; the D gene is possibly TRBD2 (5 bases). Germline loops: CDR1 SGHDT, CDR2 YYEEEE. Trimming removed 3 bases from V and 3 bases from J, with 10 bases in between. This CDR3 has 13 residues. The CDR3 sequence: CASSSTGFYEQYF. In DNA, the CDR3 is TGTGCCAGCAGCTCCACGGGATTCTACGAGCAGTACTTC.

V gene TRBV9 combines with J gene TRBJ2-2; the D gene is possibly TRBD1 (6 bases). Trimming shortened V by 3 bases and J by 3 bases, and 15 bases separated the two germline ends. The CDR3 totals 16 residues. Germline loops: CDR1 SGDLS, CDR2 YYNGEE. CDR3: CASSEGPWTDTGELFF. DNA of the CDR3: TGTGCCAGCAGCGAGGGGCCTTGGACAGACACCGGGGAGCTGTTTTTT. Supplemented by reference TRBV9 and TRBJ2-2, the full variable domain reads DSGVTQTPKHLITATGQRVTLRCSPRSGDLSVYWYQQSLDQGLQFLIQYYNGEERAKGNILERFSAQQFPDLHSELNLSSLELGDSALYFCASSEGPWTDTGELFFGEGSRLTVL.

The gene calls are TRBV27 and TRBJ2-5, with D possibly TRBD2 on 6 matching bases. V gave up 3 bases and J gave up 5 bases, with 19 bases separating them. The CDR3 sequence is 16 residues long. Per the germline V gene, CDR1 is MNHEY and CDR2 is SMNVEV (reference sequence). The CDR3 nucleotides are TGTGCCAGCAGTTTTGAGGTGGGAGGTCAATCGGAGACCCAGTACTTC. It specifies CASSFEVGGQSETQYF.

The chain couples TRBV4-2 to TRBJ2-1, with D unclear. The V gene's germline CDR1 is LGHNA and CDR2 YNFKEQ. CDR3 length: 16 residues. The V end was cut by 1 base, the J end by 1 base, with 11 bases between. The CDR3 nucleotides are TGTGCCAGCAGCCAAGCATTAGCCCAATCCTACAATGAGCAGTTCTTC. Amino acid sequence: CASSQALAQSYNEQFF.

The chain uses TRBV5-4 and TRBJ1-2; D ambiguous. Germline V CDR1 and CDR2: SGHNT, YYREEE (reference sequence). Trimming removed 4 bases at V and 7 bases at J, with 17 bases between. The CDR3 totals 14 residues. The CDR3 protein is CASSPAQGLGGYTF. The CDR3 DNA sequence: TGTGCCAGCAGCCCGGCCCAAGGGTTAGGTGGCTACACCTTC. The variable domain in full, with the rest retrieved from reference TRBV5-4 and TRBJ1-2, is ETGVTQSPTHLIKTRGQQVTLRCSSQSGHNTVSWYQQALGQGPQFIFQYYREEENGRGNFPPRFSGLQFPNYSSELNVNALELDDSALYLCASSPAQGLGGYTFGSGTRLTVV.

The CDR3 region has the DNA TGCGCCAGCAGCCAAGACGATAAAGGACGGATGAACACTGAAGCTTTCTTT. Its protein is CASSQDDKGRMNTEAFF. The chain links TRBV4-3 to TRBJ1-1; D not certain. Per the germline V gene, CDR1 is LGHNA and CDR2 is YSLEER. Trimming took off 0 bases at V and 0 bases at J, with 14 bases between the two ends. CDR3 size: 17 residues.

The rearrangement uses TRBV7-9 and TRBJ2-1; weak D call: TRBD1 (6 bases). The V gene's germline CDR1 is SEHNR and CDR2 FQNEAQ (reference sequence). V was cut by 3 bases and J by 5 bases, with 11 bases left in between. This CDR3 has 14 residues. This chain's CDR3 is CASSFLGADNEQFF. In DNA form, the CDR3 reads TGTGCCAGCAGCTTTTTGGGGGCGGACAATGAGCAGTTCTTC.

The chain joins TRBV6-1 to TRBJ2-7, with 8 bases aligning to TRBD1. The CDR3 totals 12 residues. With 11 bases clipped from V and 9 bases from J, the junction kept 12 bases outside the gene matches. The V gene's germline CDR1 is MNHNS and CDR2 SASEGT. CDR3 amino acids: CASRAGGSGQYF. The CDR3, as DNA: TGTGCCTCTCGGGCAGGGGGCTCCGGGCAGTACTTC.

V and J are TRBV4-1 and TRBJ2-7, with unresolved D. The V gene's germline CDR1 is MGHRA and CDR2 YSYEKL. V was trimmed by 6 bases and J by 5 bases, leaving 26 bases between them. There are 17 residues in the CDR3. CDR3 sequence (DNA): TGCGCCAGCAGTCAATTAATCGGGCCCTTTTTATCCCACGAGCAGTACTTC. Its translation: CASSQLIGPFLSHEQYF.

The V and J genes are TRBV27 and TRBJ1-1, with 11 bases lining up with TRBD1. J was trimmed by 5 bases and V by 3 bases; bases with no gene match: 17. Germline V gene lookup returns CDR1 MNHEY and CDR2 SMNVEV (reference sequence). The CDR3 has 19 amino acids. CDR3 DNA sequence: TGTGCCAGCAGTTTCGGAATAGGACAGGGGGCGCAAAAGGGGACTGAAGCTTTCTTT. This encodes CASSFGIGQGAQKGTEAFF.

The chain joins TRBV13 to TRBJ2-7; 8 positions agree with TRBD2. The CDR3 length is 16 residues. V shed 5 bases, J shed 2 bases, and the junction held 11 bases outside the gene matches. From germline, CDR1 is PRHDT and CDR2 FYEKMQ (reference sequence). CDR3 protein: CASSPRGGGLPYEQYF. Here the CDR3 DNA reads TGTGCCAGCAGCCCCCGGGGGGGAGGGCTTCCCTACGAGCAGTACTTC.

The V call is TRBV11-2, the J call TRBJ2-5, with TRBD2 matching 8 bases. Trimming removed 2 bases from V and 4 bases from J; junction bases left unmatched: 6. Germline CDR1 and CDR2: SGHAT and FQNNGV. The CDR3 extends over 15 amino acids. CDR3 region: CASSLTGGRLETQYF. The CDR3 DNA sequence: TGTGCCAGCAGCTTAACGGGAGGGCGATTAGAGACCCAGTACTTC.

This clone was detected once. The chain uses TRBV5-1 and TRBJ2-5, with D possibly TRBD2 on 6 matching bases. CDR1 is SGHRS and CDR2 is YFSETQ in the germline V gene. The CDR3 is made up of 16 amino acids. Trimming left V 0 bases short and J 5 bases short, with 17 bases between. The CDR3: CASSLAMGGIFETQYF. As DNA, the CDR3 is TGCGCCAGCAGCTTGGCAATGGGCGGGATTTTCGAGACCCAGTACTTC.

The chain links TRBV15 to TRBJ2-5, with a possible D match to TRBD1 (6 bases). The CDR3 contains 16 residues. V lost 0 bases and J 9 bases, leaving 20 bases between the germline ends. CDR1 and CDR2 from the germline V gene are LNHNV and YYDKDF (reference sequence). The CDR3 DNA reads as TGTGCCACCAGCAGAGAGATGACAGGCCGATTAGGGGCCCAGTACTTC. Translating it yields CATSREMTGRLGAQYF.

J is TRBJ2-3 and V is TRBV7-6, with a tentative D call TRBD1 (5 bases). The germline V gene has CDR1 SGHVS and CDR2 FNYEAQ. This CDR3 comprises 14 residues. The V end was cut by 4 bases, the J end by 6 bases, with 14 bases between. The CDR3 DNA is TGTGCCAGCAGCTCAAATGGGGCCGGGGATACGCAGTATTTT. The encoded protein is CASSSNGAGDTQYF.

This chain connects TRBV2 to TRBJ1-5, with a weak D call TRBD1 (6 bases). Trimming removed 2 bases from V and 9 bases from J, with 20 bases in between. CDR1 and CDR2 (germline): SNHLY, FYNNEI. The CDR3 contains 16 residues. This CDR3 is CASSERGHFLQGPQHF. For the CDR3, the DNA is TGTGCCAGCAGTGAAAGGGGACATTTTCTGCAAGGGCCCCAGCATTTT. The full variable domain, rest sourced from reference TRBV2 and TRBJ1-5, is EPEVTQTPSHQVTQMGQEVILRCVPISNHLYFYWYRQILGQKVEFLVSFYNNEISEKSEIFDDQFSVERPDGSNFTLKIRSTKLEDSAMYFCASSERGHFLQGPQHFGDGTRLSIL.

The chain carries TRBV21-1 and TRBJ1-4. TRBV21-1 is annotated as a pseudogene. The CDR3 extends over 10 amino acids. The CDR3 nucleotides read TGTGCCAGGGACCGGGAAAAACTGTTTTTT. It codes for CARDREKLFF.

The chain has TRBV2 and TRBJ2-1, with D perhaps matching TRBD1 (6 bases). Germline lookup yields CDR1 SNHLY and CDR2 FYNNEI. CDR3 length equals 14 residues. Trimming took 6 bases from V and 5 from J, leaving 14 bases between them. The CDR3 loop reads CASSSDRSNNEQFF. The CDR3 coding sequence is TGTGCCAGCAGCTCCGACAGGTCAAACAATGAGCAGTTCTTC.

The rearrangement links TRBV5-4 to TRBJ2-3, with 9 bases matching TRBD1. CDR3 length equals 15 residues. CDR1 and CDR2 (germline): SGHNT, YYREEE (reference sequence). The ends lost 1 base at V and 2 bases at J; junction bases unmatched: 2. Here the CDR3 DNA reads TGTGCCAGCAGCTTGACAGGGGGCCTCACAGATACGCAGTATTTT. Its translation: CASSLTGGLTDTQYF. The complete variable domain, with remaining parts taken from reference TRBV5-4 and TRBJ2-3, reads ETGVTQSPTHLIKTRGQQVTLRCSSQSGHNTVSWYQQALGQGPQFIFQYYREEENGRGNFPPRFSGLQFPNYSSELNVNALELDDSALYLCASSLTGGLTDTQYFGPGTRLTVL.

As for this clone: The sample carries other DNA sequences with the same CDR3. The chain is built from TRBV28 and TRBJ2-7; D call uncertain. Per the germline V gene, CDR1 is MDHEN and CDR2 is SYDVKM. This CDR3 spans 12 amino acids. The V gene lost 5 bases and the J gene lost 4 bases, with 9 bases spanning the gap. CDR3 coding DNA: TGTGCCAGCAGTCCTCCGAGGTACGAGCAGTACTTC. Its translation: CASSPPRYEQYF.

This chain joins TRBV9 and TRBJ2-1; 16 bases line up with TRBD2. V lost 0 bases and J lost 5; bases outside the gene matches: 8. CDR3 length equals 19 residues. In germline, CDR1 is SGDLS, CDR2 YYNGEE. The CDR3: CASSVAGGTSGRGHNEQFF. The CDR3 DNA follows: TGTGCCAGCAGCGTAGCCGGGGGGACTAGCGGGAGGGGTCACAATGAGCAGTTCTTC.

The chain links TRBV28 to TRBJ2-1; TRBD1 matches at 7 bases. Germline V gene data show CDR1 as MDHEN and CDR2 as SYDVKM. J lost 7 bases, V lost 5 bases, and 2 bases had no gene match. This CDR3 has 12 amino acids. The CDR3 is CASSDRVNEQFF. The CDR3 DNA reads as TGTGCCAGCAGTGACAGGGTGAATGAGCAGTTCTTC.

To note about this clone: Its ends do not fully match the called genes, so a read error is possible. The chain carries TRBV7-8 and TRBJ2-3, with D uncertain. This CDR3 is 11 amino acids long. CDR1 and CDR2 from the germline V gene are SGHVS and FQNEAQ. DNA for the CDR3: TGTGCCAGCAGGTTAGCAGATACGCAGTATTTT. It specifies CASRLADTQYF.

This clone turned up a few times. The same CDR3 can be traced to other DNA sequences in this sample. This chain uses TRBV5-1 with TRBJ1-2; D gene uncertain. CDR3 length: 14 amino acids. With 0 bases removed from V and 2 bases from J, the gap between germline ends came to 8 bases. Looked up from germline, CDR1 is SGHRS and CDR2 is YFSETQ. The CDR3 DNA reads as TGCGCCAGCAGCTTGGAACGGGGAAACTATGGCTACACCTTC. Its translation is CASSLERGNYGYTF. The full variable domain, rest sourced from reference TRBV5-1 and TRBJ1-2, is KAGVTQTPRYLIKTRGQQVTLSCSPISGHRSVSWYQQTPGQGLQFLFEYFSETQRNKGNFPGRFSGRQFSNSRSEMNVSTLELGDSALYLCASSLERGNYGYTFGSGTRLTVV.

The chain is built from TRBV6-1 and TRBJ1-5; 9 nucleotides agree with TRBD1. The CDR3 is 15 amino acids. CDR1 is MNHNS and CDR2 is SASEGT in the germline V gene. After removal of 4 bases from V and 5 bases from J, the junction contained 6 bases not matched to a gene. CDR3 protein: CASSGGTGRDQPQHF. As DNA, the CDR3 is TGTGCCAGCAGTGGCGGGACAGGGAGGGATCAGCCCCAGCATTTT.

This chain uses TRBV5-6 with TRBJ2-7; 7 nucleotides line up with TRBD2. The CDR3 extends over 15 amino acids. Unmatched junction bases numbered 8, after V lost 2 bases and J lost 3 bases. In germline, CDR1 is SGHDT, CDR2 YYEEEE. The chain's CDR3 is CASSFWTSFVYEQYF. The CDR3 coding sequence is TGTGCCAGCAGCTTCTGGACTAGTTTCGTCTACGAGCAGTACTTC.